This T cell receptor beta chain was identified in a study of T cells after yellow fever vaccination. Findings of the study overall: The secondary response peaked faster, at day 5 versus 15, but was weaker.

A universal primer site and UMIs were added as TCR cDNA was made by 5'RACE template switching. Using its own MiXCR run on the 5' RACE reads, TCRdb lists one record per CDR3 protein. The sample shows under 300,000 distinct CDR3 sequences, roughly 7.2% of them seen only once. In its sample, this clonotype was seen a few times. No antigen is known for it. The sequenced sample was CD4+ T cells sorted from PBMCs, obtained 15 days after the yellow fever booster vaccination. The sequence was obtained from a man aged 25-40 years who received the YFV17D yellow fever vaccine.

CDR3 DNA sequence: TGTGCCAGCAGCTTAGACTACGGGGGCCTCGAGCAGTACTTC. It yields the protein CASSLDYGGLEQYF. The chain uses TRBV7-2 and TRBJ2-7; D could derive from TRBD1 or TRBD2 (6 bases each). Between the trimmed V and J ends, which lost 1 base and 6 bases, there was a span of 13 bases. CDR3 length: 14 residues. Germline V gene lookup returns CDR1 SGHTA and CDR2 FQGNSA.